A single sample is the source of the 20 T cell receptor beta chains below, sequenced in a study of blood T cell repertoires in COVID-19. The repertoire was sequenced with immunoSEQ multiplex PCR; TCRdb's copy has only in-frame clones and lacks some. The table has about 480,000 clones, 89% seen once. Sequencing input: peripheral blood. The receptors here all came from a man younger than 35 with COVID-19, enrolled during active disease.

The V call is TRBV5-4, the J call TRBJ2-1, with unresolved D. Germline V gene lookup returns CDR1 SGHNT and CDR2 YYREEE (reference sequence). The V end was cut by 0 bases, the J end by 10 bases, with 11 bases between. The CDR3 loop spans 13 amino acids. CDR3 in DNA: TGTGCCAGCAGCTTGGTCGTTGACGGGGAGCAGTTCTTC. Translated, it gives CASSLVVDGEQFF.

This chain links TRBV19 with TRBJ1-2; D is ambiguous. The CDR3 length is 13 residues. The V end lost 1 base, the J end lost 8 bases, and 11 bases lay between the germline ends. Germline assignment: CDR1 LNHDA and CDR2 SQIVND (reference sequence). CDR3 amino acids: CASSIAVLEGYTF. The CDR3 DNA reads as TGTGCCAGTAGTATAGCGGTTCTGGAGGGCTACACCTTC.

The genes are TRBV7-2 and TRBJ2-7; perhaps TRBD1 as D (5 bases). Germline CDR1 is SGHTA and CDR2 is FQGNSA. Trimming removed 1 base from V and 10 bases from J, with 11 bases in between. The CDR3 runs to 12 residues. CDR3 in DNA: TGTGCCAGCAGCTTAGTGGGCTGGGGCCAGTACTTC. Amino acids: CASSLVGWGQYF.

This clone was counted a single time. J is TRBJ2-2 and V is TRBV12-3 or TRBV12-4, with unresolved D. The germline V and J ends were trimmed by 7 bases and 6 bases, with 12 bases remaining between them. This CDR3 comprises 13 residues. CDR3 loop: CASNLLLAGELFF. The CDR3, as DNA: TGTGCCAGCAACTTACTCTTAGCCGGGGAGCTGTTTTTT.

The V gene is TRBV5-6, the J gene TRBJ2-7, with a tentative D call TRBD2 (5 bases). CDR3 length equals 14 residues. The germline V gene encodes CDR1 SGHDT and CDR2 YYEEEE. V lost 0 bases, J lost 2 bases, and 9 bases lay in between. As DNA, the CDR3 is TGTGCCAGCAGCTTGGTTGTCGGGACCTACGAGCAGTACTTC. It yields the protein CASSLVVGTYEQYF. Using reference TRBV5-6 and TRBJ2-7 for the parts outside the CDR3, the full variable domain is DAGVTQSPTHLIKTRGQQVTLRCSPKSGHDTVSWYQQALGQGPQFIFQYYEEEERQRGNFPDRFSGHQFPNYSSELNVNALLLGDSALYLCASSLVVGTYEQYFGPGTRLTVT.

The chain links TRBV14 to TRBJ2-6; TRBD1 aligns across 7 bases. This CDR3 has 17 amino acids. The germline V gene encodes CDR1 SGHDN and CDR2 FVKESK. Trimming cost V 6 bases and J 4 bases; bases outside gene matches: 12. CDR3 loop: CASSGGQPWEGANVLTF. Here the CDR3 DNA reads TGTGCCAGCAGTGGGGGACAGCCCTGGGAGGGGGCCAACGTCCTGACTTTC.

V gene TRBV10-1 combines with J gene TRBJ2-7; tentatively, D is TRBD1 (6 bases). CDR1 WNHNN and CDR2 SYGVQD come from the germline V gene (reference sequence). V lost 0 bases and J lost 5, with 20 bases in between. CDR3 length equals 17 residues. The CDR3 DNA sequence: TGCGCCAGCAGTGAGTCGACCCCGTTTGGGGGCAGGGACGAGCAGTACTTC. This gives the protein CASSESTPFGGRDEQYF.

The V gene is TRBV3-1 (or the pseudogene TRBV3-2), the J gene TRBJ2-1; D unresolved. The V and J ends lost 0 bases and 4 bases respectively, with 13 bases between them. This CDR3 is built from 16 residues. The germline gives CDR1 LGHDT, CDR2 YNNKEL (reference sequence). CDR3 coding DNA: TGTGCCAGCAGCCAAGATACCGAGCAACCGTACAATGAGCAGTTCTTC. It is translated as CASSQDTEQPYNEQFF.

The sample holds a few counts of this clone. This chain uses TRBV7-8 with TRBJ1-2; a possible D gene is TRBD1 (6 bases). V was clipped by 2 bases and J by 2 bases, with 21 bases between them. CDR1 and CDR2 (germline): SGHVS, FQNEAQ. CDR3 length equals 18 residues. DNA of the CDR3: TGTGCCAGCAGCTTATCCCTCGGACAGTGGGCAGCCAACTATGGCTACACCTTC. Residues: CASSLSLGQWAANYGYTF. Full variable domain (missing parts from reference TRBV7-8 and TRBJ1-2): GAGVSQSPRYKVAKRGQDVALRCDPISGHVSLFWYQQALGQGPEFLTYFQNEAQLDKSGLPSDRFFAERPEGSVSTLKIQRTQQEDSAVYLCASSLSLGQWAANYGYTFGSGTRLTVV.

The V call is TRBV6-5, the J call TRBJ1-5; TRBD1 agrees at 8 bases. The CDR3 covers 14 residues. The junction had 8 bases not matched to a gene; V was cut back by 6 bases and J by 7 bases. Germline loops: CDR1 MNHEY, CDR2 SVGAGI. DNA for the CDR3: TGTGCCAGCAGCTCGGGACAGGTGGGCCAGCCCCAGCATTTT. Protein sequence: CASSSGQVGQPQHF.

The V gene is TRBV2, the J gene TRBJ2-1; D unresolved. Germline lookup yields CDR1 SNHLY and CDR2 FYNNEI. The CDR3 is 13 amino acids. Trimming removed 8 bases at V and 3 bases at J, with 11 bases between. CDR3 region: CASEDMGYNEQFF. CDR3 nucleotides: TGTGCCAGCGAAGACATGGGCTACAATGAGCAGTTCTTC.

The chain links TRBV6-2 or TRBV6-3 to TRBJ2-2; no clear D gene. CDR3 length equals 13 residues. Germline assignment: CDR1 MNHEY and CDR2 SVGEGT. Trimming left V 0 bases short and J 6 bases short, with 5 bases between. The CDR3 loop is CASSYSPSGELFF. In nucleotides, the CDR3 is TGTGCCAGCAGTTACTCTCCGTCCGGGGAGCTGTTTTTT.

DNA of the CDR3: TGTGCCAGCAGCCCCTCAGCGAATGAAGCTTTCTTT. Translated, it gives CASSPSANEAFF. The chain recombines TRBV7-9 with TRBJ1-1; D is undetermined. CDR1 SEHNR and CDR2 FQNEAQ come from the germline V gene (reference sequence). This CDR3 has 12 residues. V shed 5 bases and J shed 7 bases, with 11 bases lying between them.

The chain links TRBV7-9 to TRBJ2-2, with TRBD2 matching over 9 bases. In germline, CDR1 is SEHNR, CDR2 FQNEAQ (reference sequence). V lost 8 bases and J lost 4; bases outside the gene matches: 5. CDR3 length: 14 amino acids. CDR3 amino acids: CASGGTSSTGELFF. The CDR3 bases are TGTGCCAGCGGGGGGACTAGCAGCACCGGGGAGCTGTTTTTT.

The chain employs TRBV7-9 and TRBJ2-5; 8 bases map to TRBD2. Per germline, CDR1 SEHNR and CDR2 FQNEAQ (reference sequence). This CDR3 has 15 residues. V lost 5 bases to trimming and J lost 2 bases; unmatched junction nucleotides: 7. CDR3 coding DNA: TGTGCCAGCAGCCCGATAGCGGGGAGGCAAGAGACCCAGTACTTC. It is translated as CASSPIAGRQETQYF.

The V and J genes are TRBV5-1 and TRBJ2-5, with a weak D call TRBD2 (6 bases). CDR1 SGHRS and CDR2 YFSETQ come from the germline V gene. V was pared by 4 bases and J by 5 bases, with 18 bases between. CDR3 length equals 15 residues. In DNA form, the CDR3 reads TGCGCCAGCAGCGGGGGGTCGGGGTCCGCGGAGACCCAGTACTTC. It specifies CASSGGSGSAETQYF.

The chain employs TRBV27 and TRBJ2-1; D not resolved. The CDR3 sequence is 15 residues long. V lost 5 bases and J 0 bases, leaving 11 bases between the germline ends. Germline values: CDR1 MNHEY, CDR2 SMNVEV (reference sequence). The CDR3 nucleotides read TGTGCCAGCAGTCCGCTCATTAGCTCCTACAATGAGCAGTTCTTC. Its translation is CASSPLISSYNEQFF.

The chain carries TRBV11-2 and TRBJ1-6; TRBD1 is a possible D gene (6 bases). In germline, CDR1 is SGHAT, CDR2 FQNNGV. V lost 6 bases, J lost 7 bases, and 13 bases lay in between. The CDR3 consists of 14 residues. CDR3 loop: CASSNDRSNSPLHF. CDR3 bases: TGTGCCAGCAGTAATGACAGGTCAAATTCACCCCTCCACTTT.

The chain couples TRBV2 to TRBJ2-5, with TRBD2 matching 7 bases. The CDR3 has 15 amino acids. Germline trimming cut 7 bases from V and 1 base from J; bases unmatched to any gene: 9. CDR1 is SNHLY, CDR2 FYNNEI, per germline. For the CDR3, the DNA is TGTGCCAGCAACCGAGCGGGAATAAGCCAAGAGACCCAGTACTTC. Translated, it gives CASNRAGISQETQYF.

This clone was observed a few times. The chain joins TRBV11-2 to TRBJ1-6, with a weak D call TRBD1 (6 bases). This CDR3 has 13 amino acids. CDR1 and CDR2 from the germline V gene are SGHAT and FQNNGV. V gave up 1 base and J gave up 17 bases, with 15 bases separating them. The CDR3 loop reads CASSLGQARFVHF. In nucleotides, the CDR3 is TGTGCCAGCAGCTTAGGACAGGCTCGCTTTGTCCACTTT.